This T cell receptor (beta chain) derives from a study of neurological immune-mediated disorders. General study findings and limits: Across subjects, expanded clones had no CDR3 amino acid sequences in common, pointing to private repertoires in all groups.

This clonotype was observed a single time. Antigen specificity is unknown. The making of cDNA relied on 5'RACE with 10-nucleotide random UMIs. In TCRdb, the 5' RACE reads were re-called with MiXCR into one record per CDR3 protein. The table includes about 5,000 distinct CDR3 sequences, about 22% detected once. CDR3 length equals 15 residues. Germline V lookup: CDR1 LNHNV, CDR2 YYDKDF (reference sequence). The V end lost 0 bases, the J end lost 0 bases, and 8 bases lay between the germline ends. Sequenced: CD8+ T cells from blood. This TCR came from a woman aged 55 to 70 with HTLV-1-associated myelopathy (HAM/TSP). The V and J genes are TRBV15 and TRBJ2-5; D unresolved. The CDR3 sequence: CATSREVSDQETQYF. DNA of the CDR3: TGTGCCACCAGCAGAGAAGTATCCGACCAAGAGACCCAGTACTTC.